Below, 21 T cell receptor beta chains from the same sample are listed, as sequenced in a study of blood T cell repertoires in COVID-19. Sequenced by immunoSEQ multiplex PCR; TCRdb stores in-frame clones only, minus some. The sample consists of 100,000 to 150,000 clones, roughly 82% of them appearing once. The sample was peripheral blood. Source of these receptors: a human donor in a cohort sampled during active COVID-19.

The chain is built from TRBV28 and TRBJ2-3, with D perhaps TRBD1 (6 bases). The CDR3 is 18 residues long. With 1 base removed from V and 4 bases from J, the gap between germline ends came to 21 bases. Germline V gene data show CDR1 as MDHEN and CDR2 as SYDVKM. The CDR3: CASSLSSAWQGKADTQYF. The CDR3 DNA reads TGTGCCAGCAGTTTATCATCGGCGTGGCAGGGGAAGGCAGATACGCAGTATTTT. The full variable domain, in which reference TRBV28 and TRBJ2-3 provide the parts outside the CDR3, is DVKVTQSSRYLVKRTGEKVFLECVQDMDHENMFWYRQDPGLGLRLIYFSYDVKMKEKGDIPEGYSVSREKKERFSLILESASTNQTSMYLCASSLSSAWQGKADTQYFGPGTRLTVL.

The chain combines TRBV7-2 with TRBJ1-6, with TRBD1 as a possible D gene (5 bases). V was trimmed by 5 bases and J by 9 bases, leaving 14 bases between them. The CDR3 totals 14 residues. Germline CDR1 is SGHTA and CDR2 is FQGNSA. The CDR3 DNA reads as TGTGCCAGCAGCACTGGGGACTCGCGTTCACCCCTCCACTTT. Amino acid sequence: CASSTGDSRSPLHF.

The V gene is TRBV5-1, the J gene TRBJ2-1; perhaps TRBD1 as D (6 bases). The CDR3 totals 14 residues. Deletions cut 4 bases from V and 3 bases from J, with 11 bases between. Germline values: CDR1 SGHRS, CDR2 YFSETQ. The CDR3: CASSIQGHYNEQFF. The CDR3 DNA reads TGCGCCAGCAGCATCCAGGGGCACTACAATGAGCAGTTCTTC.

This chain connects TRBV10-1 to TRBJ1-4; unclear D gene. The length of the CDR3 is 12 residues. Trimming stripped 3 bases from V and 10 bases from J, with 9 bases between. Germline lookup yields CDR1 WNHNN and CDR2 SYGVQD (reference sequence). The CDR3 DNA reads TGCGCCAGCAGTGAAACCTCGGGAAAACTGTTTTTT. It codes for CASSETSGKLFF.

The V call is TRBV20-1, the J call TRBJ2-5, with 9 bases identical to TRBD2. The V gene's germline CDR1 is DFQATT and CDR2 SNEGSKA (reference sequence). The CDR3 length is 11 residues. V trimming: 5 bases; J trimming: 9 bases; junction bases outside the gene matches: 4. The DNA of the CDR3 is TGCAGTGCTCTAGCGGGGTCGGCCCAGTACTTC. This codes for CSALAGSAQYF.

CDR3 DNA: TGTGCCAGCAGTTTTCTTGTCCAGGGGGCAGATACGCAGTATTTT. This codes for CASSFLVQGADTQYF. The chain has TRBV2 and TRBJ2-3; 7 bases match TRBD1. The J segment lost 4 bases and the V segment lost 5 bases, leaving 9 bases of the junction unmatched. Germline-derived CDR1 and CDR2 are SNHLY and FYNNEI. The CDR3 runs to 15 residues.

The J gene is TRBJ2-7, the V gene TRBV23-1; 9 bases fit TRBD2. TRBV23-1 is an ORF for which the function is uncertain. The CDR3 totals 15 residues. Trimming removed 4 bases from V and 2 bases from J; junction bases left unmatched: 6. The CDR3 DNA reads TGCGCCAGCAGTCGCCCGGGACTAGCACCCTACGAGCAGTACTTC. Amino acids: CASSRPGLAPYEQYF.

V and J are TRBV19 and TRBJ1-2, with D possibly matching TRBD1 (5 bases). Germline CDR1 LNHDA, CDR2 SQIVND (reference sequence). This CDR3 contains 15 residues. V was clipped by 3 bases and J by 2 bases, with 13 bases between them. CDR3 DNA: TGTGCCAGTAGTATCTCAGCGACAGCGAACTATGGCTACACCTTC. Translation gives CASSISATANYGYTF.

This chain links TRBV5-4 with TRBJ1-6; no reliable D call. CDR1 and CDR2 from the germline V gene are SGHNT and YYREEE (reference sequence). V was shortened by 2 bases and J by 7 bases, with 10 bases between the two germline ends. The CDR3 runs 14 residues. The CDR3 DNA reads TGTGCCAGCAGCTTAGGCCAGGCCAATTCACCCCTCCACTTT. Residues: CASSLGQANSPLHF.

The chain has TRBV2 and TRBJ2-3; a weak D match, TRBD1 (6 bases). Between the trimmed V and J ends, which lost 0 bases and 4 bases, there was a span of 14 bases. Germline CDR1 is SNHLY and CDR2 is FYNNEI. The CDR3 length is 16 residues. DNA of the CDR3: TGTGCCAGCAGTGAAGCTGAGGGGGTGGTGGCAGATACGCAGTATTTT. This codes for CASSEAEGVVADTQYF.

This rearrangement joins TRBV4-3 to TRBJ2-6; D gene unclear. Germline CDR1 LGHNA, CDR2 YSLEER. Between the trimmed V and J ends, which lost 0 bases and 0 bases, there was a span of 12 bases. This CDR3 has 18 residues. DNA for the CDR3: TGCGCCAGCAGCCAAGAGCGCGGATCCCGCTCTGGGGCCAACGTCCTGACTTTC. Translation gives CASSQERGSRSGANVLTF.

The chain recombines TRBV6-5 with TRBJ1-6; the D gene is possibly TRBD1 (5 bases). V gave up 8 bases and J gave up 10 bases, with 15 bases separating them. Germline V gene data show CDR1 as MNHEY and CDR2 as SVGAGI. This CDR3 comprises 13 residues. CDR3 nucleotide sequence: TGTGCCAGCGGAACAGGAGGGGAATCACCCCTCCACTTT. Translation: CASGTGGESPLHF.

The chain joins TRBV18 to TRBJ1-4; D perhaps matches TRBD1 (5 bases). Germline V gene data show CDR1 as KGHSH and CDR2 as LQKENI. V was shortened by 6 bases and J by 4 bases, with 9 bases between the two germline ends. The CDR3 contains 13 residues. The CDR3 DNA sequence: TGTGCCAGCTCGGGGGGACTTAATGAAAAACTGTTTTTT. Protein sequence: CASSGGLNEKLFF. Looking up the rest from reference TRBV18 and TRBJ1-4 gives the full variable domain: NAGVMQNPRHLVRRRGQEARLRCSPMKGHSHVYWYRQLPEEGLKFMVYLQKENIIDESGMPKERFSAEFPKEGPSILRIQQVVRGDSAAYFCASSGGLNEKLFFGSGTQLSVL.

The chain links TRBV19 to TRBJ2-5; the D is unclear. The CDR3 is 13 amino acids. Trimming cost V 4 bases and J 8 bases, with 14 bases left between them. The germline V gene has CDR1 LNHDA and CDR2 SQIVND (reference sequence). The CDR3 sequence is CASSTTLLETQYF. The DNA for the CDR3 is TGTGCCAGTAGTACCACTTTACTCGAAACCCAGTACTTC.

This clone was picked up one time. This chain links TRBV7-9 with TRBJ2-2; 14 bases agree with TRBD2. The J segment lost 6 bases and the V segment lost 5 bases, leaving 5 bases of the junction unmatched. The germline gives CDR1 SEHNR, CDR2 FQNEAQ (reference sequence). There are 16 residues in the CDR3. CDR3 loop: CASSGTSGGFPGELFF. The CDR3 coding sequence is TGTGCCAGCAGCGGGACTAGCGGGGGATTTCCCGGGGAGCTGTTTTTT.

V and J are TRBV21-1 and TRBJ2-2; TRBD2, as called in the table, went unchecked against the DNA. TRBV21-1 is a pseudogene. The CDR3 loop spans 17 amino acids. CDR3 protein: CASSGNGSGYSTGELFF. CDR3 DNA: TGTGCCAGCAGCGGTAATGGTAGCGGGTACTCCACCGGGGAGCTGTTTTTT.

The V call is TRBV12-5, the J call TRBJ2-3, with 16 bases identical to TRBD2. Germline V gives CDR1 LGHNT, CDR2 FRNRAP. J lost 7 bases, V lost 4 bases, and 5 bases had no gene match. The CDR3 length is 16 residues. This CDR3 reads CASGSGLAGGPHTQYF. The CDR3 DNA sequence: TGTGCTAGTGGTTCGGGACTAGCGGGGGGGCCACATACGCAGTATTTT.

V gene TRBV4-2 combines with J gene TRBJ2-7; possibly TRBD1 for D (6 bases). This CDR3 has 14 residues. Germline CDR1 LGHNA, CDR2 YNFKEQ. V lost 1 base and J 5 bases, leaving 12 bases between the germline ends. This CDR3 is CASSQVWGHDEQYF. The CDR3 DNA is TGTGCCAGCAGCCAAGTCTGGGGGCACGACGAGCAGTACTTC.

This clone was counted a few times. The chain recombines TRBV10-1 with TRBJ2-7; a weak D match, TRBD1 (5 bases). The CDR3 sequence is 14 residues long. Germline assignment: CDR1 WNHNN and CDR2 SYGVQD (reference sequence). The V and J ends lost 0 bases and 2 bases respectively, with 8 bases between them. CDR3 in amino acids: CASSESHRTYEQYF. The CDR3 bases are TGCGCCAGCAGTGAGTCTCACAGGACCTACGAGCAGTACTTC.

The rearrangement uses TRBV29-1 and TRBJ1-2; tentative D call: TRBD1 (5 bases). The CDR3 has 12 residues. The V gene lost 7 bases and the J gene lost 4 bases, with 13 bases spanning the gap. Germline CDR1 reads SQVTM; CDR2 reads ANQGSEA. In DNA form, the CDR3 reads TGCAGCGCCGGGGGAGTCTCCTATGGCTACACCTTC. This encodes CSAGGVSYGYTF.

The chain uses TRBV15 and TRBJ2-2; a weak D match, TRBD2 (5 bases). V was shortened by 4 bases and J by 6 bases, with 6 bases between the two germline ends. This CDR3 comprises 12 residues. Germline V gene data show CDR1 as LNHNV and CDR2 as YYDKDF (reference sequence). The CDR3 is CATSKEAGELFF. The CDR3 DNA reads TGTGCCACCAGCAAGGAGGCCGGGGAGCTGTTTTTT.